Included here is one TCR beta chain sequence, with context. This entry comes from a study of blood T cell repertoires in COVID-19. Study-wide background: The samples span acute and convalescent COVID-19 from the United States, Italy and Spain.

Authors' methods: Nucleated cell counts were estimated from reference gene primer amplification. Generated by immunoSEQ multiplex PCR, the TCRdb table keeps only in-frame clones and is missing some. The DNA was the basis for D and trimming; V, J and clone size are from that table. This table holds approximately 230,000 clones, about nine tenths found once. This study enrolled people aged 18 to 89 from roughly 22 US geographic areas. Participants' own reports of clinical history determined their cohort assignment. The V gene end was trimmed by 4 bases and the J gene end by 4 bases; junction bases not matched to a gene: 10. CDR1 is SGDLS, CDR2 YYNGEE, per germline. This CDR3 is 16 amino acids long.

Sequences were obtained from PBMCs or T cells enriched from blood (not recorded which). The chain is built from TRBV9 and TRBJ2-1; 8 nucleotides agree with TRBD1. The source of this sequence is a woman in her thirties with acute COVID-19. The CDR3, as DNA: TGTGCCAGCAGCTCCGGAGGGACAGGTGGGTACAATGAGCAGTTCTTC. Translated, it gives CASSSGGTGGYNEQFF.